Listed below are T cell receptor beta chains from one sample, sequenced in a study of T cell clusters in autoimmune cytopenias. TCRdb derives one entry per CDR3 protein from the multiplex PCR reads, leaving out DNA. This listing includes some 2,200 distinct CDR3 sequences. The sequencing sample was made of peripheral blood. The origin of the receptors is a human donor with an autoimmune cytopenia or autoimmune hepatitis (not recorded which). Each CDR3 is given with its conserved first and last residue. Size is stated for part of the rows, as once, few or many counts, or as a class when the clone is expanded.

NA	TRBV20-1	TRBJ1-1	CSATGGRTEAFF
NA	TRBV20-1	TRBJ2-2	CSARRRTSGTTGELFF
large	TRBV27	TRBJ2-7	CASNRGHEQYF
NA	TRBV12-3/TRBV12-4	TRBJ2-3	CASSPLGADTQYF
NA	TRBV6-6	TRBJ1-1	CASNPGTQNTEAFF
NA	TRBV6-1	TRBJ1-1	CASSGRENTEAFF
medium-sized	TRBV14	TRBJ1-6	CASSQDLGGGSPLHF
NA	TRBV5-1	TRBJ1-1	CASSLVNRETGANTEAFF
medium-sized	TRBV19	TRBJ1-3	CASSITWTGAGNTIYF
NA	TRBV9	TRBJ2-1	CASSPKGLSYNEQFF
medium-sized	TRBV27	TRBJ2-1	CASRRANEQFF
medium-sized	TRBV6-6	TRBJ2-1	CASNPGTGGYNEQFF
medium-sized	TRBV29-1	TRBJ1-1	CSVEGRPGGKDTEAFF
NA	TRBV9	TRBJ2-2	CASSVRRDRSNTGELFF
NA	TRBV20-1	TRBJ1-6	CSARIGSISANNSPLHF
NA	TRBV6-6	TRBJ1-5	CASSPGQIHQPQHF
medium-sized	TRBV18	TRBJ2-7	CASSPGPYEQYF
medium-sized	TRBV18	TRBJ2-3	CASSPQGGRDTQYF
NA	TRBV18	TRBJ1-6	CASSPPQISYNSPLHF
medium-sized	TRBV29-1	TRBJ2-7	CSVEGGPGTGDPYEQYF
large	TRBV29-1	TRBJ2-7	CSVDGQGASYEQYF
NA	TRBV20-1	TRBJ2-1	CSARDQLQQTGQRNEQFF
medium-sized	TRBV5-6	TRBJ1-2	CASSISGFGYTF
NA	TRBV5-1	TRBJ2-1	CASSLDRSSYNEQFF
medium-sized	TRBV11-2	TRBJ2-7	CASRLPGPFDRGTSYEQYF
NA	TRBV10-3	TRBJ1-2	CAISESGQIYGYTF
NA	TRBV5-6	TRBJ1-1	CASTRTGRNTEAFF
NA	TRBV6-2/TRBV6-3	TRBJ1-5	CATSGGGVQPQHF
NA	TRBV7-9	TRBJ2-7	CASSYSGRAWDEQYF
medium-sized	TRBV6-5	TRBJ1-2	CASSYGGARGRGYTF
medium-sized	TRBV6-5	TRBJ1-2	CASSYWQNYGYTF
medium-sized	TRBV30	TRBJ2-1	CAWSPGTSGRLGGEQFF
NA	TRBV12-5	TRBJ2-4	CASADRPSPLAKNIQYF
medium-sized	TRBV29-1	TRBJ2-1	CSGREYNEQFF
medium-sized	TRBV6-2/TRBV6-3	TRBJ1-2	CASSYVQGVYGYTF
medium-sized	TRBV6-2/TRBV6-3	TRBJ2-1	CASSYFLMTSGATYNEQFF
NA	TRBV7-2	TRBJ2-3	CASSLVAGAPDTQYF
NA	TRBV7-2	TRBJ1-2	CASSQGHRVAGYGYTF
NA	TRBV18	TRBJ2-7	CASSHKTGIYEQYF
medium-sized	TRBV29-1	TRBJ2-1	CSVERPSGWDNEQFF
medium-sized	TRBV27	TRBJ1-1	CASSYSGARTEAFF
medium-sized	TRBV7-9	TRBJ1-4	CASSFHGDGEKLFF
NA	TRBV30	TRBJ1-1	CAWSPTGQAFF
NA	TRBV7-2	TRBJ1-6	CASSLVSWSNSPLHF
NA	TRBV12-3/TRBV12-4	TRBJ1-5	CASRGVYSNQPQHF
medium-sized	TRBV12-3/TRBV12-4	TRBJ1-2	CASSFWGERRVDTF
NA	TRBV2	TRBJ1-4	CASSGYNEKLFF
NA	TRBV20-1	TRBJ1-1	CSARMGQGMAEAFF
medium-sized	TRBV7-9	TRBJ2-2	CASSLTVGGQGGMELFF
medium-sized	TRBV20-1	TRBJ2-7	CSAHDLGLAYEQYF
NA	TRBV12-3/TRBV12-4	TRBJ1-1	CASSPPWTVNTEAFF
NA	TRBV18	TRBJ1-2	CASHWDKARNRYGYTF
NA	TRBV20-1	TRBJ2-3	CSAEKLAGVQDTQYF
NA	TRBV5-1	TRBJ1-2	CASSLDRHYGYTF
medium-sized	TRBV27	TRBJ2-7	CASSAYHGRGEQYF
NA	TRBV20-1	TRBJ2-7	CSARDQGRLAYEQYF
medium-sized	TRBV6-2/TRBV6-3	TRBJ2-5	CASSYVTGGPRETQYF